This TCR beta chain comes out of a study of prognosis after radiotherapy for stage I lung cancer. Study as a whole: The study enrolled about 13 men and about six women as patients, aged roughly 50 to 95 with a median of 74.5 years. Points from the study as a whole: Reportedly, TRBV and TRBJ gene usage differed by presence of metastases in patients.

The study amplified the TCR beta CDR3 region from genomic DNA. This amplification was carried out by two rounds of multiplex PCR. The first round of PCR was done with primers that matched each TRBV and TRBJ gene. Using its own MiXCR run on the multiplex PCR reads, TCRdb lists one record per CDR3 protein. The table has about 12,000 distinct CDR3 sequences, over 35% seen once. There are many counts of this clonotype. Its antigen is still unknown. This CDR3 is 13 amino acids long. Germline V gene lookup returns CDR1 MNHNS and CDR2 SASEGT. V lost 6 bases, J lost 3 bases, and 11 bases lay in between. This TCR derives from a donor over 45 with non-small cell lung cancer. The sequencing here drew on PBMCs, taken before or after stereotactic body radiation therapy (not recorded which). The gene calls are TRBV6-1 and TRBJ1-2; the D is unclear. The CDR3 sequence: CASRRGQDYGYTF. CDR3 DNA sequence: TGTGCCAGCAGGCGCGGCCAGGACTATGGCTACACCTTC.